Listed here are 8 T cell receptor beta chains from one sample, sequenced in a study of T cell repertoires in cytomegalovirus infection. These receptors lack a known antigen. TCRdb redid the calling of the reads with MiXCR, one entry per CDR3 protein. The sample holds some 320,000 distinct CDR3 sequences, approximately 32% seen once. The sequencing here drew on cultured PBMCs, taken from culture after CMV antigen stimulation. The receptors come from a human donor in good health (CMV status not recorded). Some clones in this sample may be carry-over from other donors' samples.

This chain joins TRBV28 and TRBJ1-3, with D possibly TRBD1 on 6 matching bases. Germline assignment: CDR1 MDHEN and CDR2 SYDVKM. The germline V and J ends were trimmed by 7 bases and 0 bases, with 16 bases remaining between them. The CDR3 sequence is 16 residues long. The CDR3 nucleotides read TGTGCCAGCACCGTTGGAGGGGGAAGCTCTGGAAACACCATATATTTT. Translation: CASTVGGGSSGNTIYF.

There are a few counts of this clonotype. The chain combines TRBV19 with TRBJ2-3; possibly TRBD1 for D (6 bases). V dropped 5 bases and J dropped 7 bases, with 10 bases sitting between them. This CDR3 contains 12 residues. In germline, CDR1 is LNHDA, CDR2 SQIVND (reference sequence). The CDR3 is CASSLGQNTQYF. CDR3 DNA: TGTGCCAGTAGTTTAGGACAGAATACGCAGTATTTT. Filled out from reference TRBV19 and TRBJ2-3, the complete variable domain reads DGGITQSPKYLFRKEGQNVTLSCEQNLNHDAMYWYRQDPGQGLRLIYYSQIVNDFQKGDIAEGYSVSREKKESFPLTVTSAQKNPTAFYLCASSLGQNTQYFGPGTRLTVL.

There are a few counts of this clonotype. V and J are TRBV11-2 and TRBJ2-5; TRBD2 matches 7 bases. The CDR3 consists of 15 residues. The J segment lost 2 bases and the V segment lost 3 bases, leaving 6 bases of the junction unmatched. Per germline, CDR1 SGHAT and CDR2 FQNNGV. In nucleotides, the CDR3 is TGTGCCAGCAGCTTGGGACCTAGCGGACAAGAGACCCAGTACTTC. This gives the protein CASSLGPSGQETQYF.

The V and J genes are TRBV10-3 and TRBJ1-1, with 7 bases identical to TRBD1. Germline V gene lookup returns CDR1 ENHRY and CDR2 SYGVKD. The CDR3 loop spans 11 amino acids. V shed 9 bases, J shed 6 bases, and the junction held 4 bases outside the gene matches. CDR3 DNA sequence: TGTGCCATTCAAGGACAGGCTGAAGCTTTCTTT. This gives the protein CAIQGQAEAFF.

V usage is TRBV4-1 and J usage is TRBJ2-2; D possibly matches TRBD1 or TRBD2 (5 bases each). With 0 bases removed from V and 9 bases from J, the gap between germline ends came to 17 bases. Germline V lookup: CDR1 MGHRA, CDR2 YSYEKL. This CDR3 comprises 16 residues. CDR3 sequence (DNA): TGCGCCAGCAGCCAAGAATCGGGGCAGGGCGGCCGGGAGCTGTTTTTT. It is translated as CASSQESGQGGRELFF.

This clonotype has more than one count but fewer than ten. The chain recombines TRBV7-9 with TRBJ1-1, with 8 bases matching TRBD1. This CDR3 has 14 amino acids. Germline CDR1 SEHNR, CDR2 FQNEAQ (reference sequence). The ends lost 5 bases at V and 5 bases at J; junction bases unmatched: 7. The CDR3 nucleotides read TGTGCCAGCAGCGAACGGACAGGGCCAACTGAAGCTTTCTTT. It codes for CASSERTGPTEAFF.

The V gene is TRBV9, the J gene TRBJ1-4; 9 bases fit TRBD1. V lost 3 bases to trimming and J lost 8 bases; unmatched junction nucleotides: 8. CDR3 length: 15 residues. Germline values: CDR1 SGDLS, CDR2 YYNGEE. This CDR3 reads CASSDTGTGSEKLFF. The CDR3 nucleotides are TGTGCCAGCAGCGACACCGGGACAGGGTCCGAAAAACTGTTTTTT.

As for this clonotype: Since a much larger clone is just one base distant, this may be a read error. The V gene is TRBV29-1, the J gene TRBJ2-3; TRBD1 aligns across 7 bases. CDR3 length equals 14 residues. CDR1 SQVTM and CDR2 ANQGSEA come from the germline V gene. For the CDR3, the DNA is TGCAGCGTCGATCAACCACAGGGGACAGATACGCAGTCTTTT. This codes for CSVDQPQGTDTQSF.